This TCR beta chain was recorded in a study of CD8 T cells in ankylosing spondylitis. Study observations and caveats: What appeared characteristic of ankylosing spondylitis blood was a TCR beta motif of eight or nine highly homologous variants.

This clonotype was counted at least ten times. The target antigen is unknown. In germline, CDR1 is KGHDR, CDR2 SFDVKD. The V segment lost 1 base and the J segment 6 bases; nucleotides outside the gene matches: 7. The CDR3 is 16 amino acids. TCRdb reprocessed the 5' RACE reads with MiXCR, giving one entry per CDR3 protein. The sample carries 30,000 to 45,000 distinct CDR3 sequences, 4.5% to 6% recorded once. The V gene is TRBV24-1, the J gene TRBJ2-1; 8 positions agree with TRBD2. This receptor was obtained from a male donor with ankylosing spondylitis or in good health (not recorded which). Sequenced input: blood, either unsorted or a sorted T cell fraction (not recorded which). The CDR3 DNA sequence: TGTGCCACCAGTGATTTATATCGCGGGGGGCTCAATGAGCAGTTCTTC. This gives the protein CATSDLYRGGLNEQFF.